These T cell receptor beta chains were read from a single sample in a study of shared clonotypes between healthy human individuals. Profiling relied on immunoSEQ multiplex PCR, and the TCRdb table lists in-frame clones only, not all of them. Here the sample spans 2,500,000 or so clones, around 93% being singletons. The specimen sequenced was naive CD4+ T cells from PBMCs. These receptors all come from a young man in good health. Some clones in this sample may be carry-over from other donors' samples. CDR3s include the opening cysteine and the closing phenylalanine or tryptophan. A D gene is named only where the DNA matches it firmly. Clone size is shown for a subset of rows, as once, few, many or a class of expanded clone.

cdr3_aa | cdr3_nt | d_call | j_call | v_call | clone_size
CASSQAAGGMSSYEQYF | TGTGCCAGCAGTCAAGCGGCGGGAGGGATGTCCTCCTACGAGCAGTACTTC | TRBD2 | TRBJ2-7 | TRBV7-2 | -
CASNLPGTEYYNEQFF | TGTGCCAGCAACCTCCCAGGGACAGAATATTACAATGAGCAGTTCTTC | TRBD1 | TRBJ2-1 | TRBV28 | -
CASSSRDTRVDTQYF | TGTGCCAGCAGCTCCCGGGACACCCGTGTGGATACGCAGTATTTT | - | TRBJ2-3 | TRBV7-8 | -
CSVVGTTGLAVSTDTQYF | TGCAGCGTTGTAGGGACAACGGGACTAGCAGTGAGCACAGATACGCAGTATTTT | TRBD2 | TRBJ2-3 | TRBV29-1 | -
CAWSRLGNEQFF | TGTGCCTGGAGTCGACTAGGGAATGAGCAGTTCTTC | - | TRBJ2-1 | TRBV30 | -
CASSFAGVETQYF | TGTGCCAGCAGCTTTGCGGGAGTAGAGACCCAGTACTTC | TRBD2 | TRBJ2-5 | TRBV7-9 | -
CASSERSGGTQYF | TGTGCCAGCAGTGAACGGTCGGGCGGGACCCAGTACTTC | - | TRBJ2-5 | TRBV6-4 | few
CASSLIRGGSKTQYF | TGTGCCAGCAGCTTAATCCGGGGGGGTTCCAAGACCCAGTACTTC | TRBD2 | TRBJ2-5 | TRBV11-2 | -
CASSLTGAEAFF | TGTGCCAGCAGCCTAACAGGGGCGGAAGCTTTCTTT | TRBD1 | TRBJ1-1 | TRBV11-1 | -
CASSLGGRGGGYTF | TGTGCCAGCAGCTTGGGTGGCAGGGGAGGCGGCTACACCTTC | - | TRBJ1-2 | TRBV5-4 | -
CASSLTPQGYEQYF | TGTGCCAGCAGCTTAACCCCCCAGGGCTACGAGCAGTACTTC | - | TRBJ2-7 | TRBV11-2 | -
CASSSQLTGGYTF | TGCGCCAGCAGCTCACAATTGACCGGCGGCTACACCTTC | - | TRBJ1-2 | TRBV5-1 | -
CASSVEARLNTGELFF | TGTGCCAGCAGCGTAGAGGCTCGCCTTAACACCGGGGAGCTGTTTTTT | - | TRBJ2-2 | TRBV9 | -